These T cell receptor beta chains were read from a single sample in a study of shared clonotypes between healthy human individuals. Clones were sequenced by immunoSEQ multiplex PCR, and TCRdb holds only the in-frame ones, with some missing. The table records some 2 million clones, 95% of them present only once. Sequenced input: naive CD4+ T cells sorted from blood. Receptor source: a man between 18 and 35 years old in good health. The CDR3 runs from the conserved cysteine through the conserved F or W. The order of the fields is V gene, clone size, D gene, J gene, CDR3 DNA, CDR3 protein. The D gene is left open where the match is weak. Clone size, where shown, is once, few, many, or a class for clones that have expanded.

v_gene: TRBV6-5
abundance: NA
d_gene: NA
j_gene: TRBJ2-2
CDR3nt: TGTGCCAGCAGTTTGGGACTGACGAACACCGGGGAGCTGTTTTTT
CDR3aa: CASSLGLTNTGELFF

v_gene: TRBV27
abundance: NA
d_gene: NA
j_gene: TRBJ1-1
CDR3nt: TGTGCCAGCAGTTCTCCAACAGGGCTGAACACTGAAGCTTTCTTT
CDR3aa: CASSSPTGLNTEAFF

v_gene: TRBV18
abundance: NA
d_gene: NA
j_gene: TRBJ2-3
CDR3nt: TGTGCCAGCTCACCACCGTCGGTCCCAGATACGCAGTATTTT
CDR3aa: CASSPPSVPDTQYF

v_gene: TRBV4-3
abundance: NA
d_gene: NA
j_gene: TRBJ1-1
CDR3nt: TGCGCCAGCAGCCAACTTCAGGGGACTGAAGCTTTCTTT
CDR3aa: CASSQLQGTEAFF

v_gene: TRBV30
abundance: NA
d_gene: TRBD1
j_gene: TRBJ1-6
CDR3nt: TGTGCCTGGAGACGGACAGGGGTATTAAATTCACCCCTCCACTTT
CDR3aa: CAWRRTGVLNSPLHF

v_gene: TRBV6-5
abundance: NA
d_gene: NA
j_gene: TRBJ1-1
CDR3nt: TGTGCCAGCAGTAGGGACCTGAACACTGAAGCTTTCTTT
CDR3aa: CASSRDLNTEAFF

v_gene: TRBV7-9
abundance: NA
d_gene: NA
j_gene: TRBJ2-5
CDR3nt: TGTGCCAGCAGCCAAGATACTCGGAAGACCCAGTACTTC
CDR3aa: CASSQDTRKTQYF

v_gene: TRBV2
abundance: NA
d_gene: TRBD1
j_gene: TRBJ1-2
CDR3nt: TGTGCCAGCAGAGGACAGGGCCATGGCTACACCTTC
CDR3aa: CASRGQGHGYTF

v_gene: TRBV5-1
abundance: NA
d_gene: TRBD2
j_gene: TRBJ2-3
CDR3nt: TGCGCCAGCAGCAGAACTAGCGGAGGCACAGATACGCAGTATTTT
CDR3aa: CASSRTSGGTDTQYF

v_gene: TRBV5-4
abundance: NA
d_gene: NA
j_gene: TRBJ2-3
CDR3nt: TGTGCCAGCAGATTAGACAACACAGATACGCAGTATTTT
CDR3aa: CASRLDNTDTQYF

v_gene: TRBV4-3
abundance: NA
d_gene: NA
j_gene: TRBJ2-2
CDR3nt: TGCGCCAGCAGCCAACGAAGGGACACCGGGGAGCTGTTTTTT
CDR3aa: CASSQRRDTGELFF

v_gene: TRBV27
abundance: NA
d_gene: TRBD1
j_gene: TRBJ1-1
CDR3nt: TGTGCCAGCAGTCTAGGGGGCGCGAACACTGAAGCTTTCTTT
CDR3aa: CASSLGGANTEAFF

v_gene: TRBV4-3
abundance: NA
d_gene: NA
j_gene: TRBJ2-1
CDR3nt: TGCGCCAGCAGCCAAGAAGCCAGCACAGCAAGCAATGAGCAGTTCTTC
CDR3aa: CASSQEASTASNEQFF

v_gene: TRBV25-1
abundance: NA
d_gene: TRBD2
j_gene: TRBJ2-7
CDR3nt: TGTGCCAGCAGTGAGGCGGGGGCCTACGAGCAGTACTTC
CDR3aa: CASSEAGAYEQYF

v_gene: TRBV6-5
abundance: once
d_gene: NA
j_gene: TRBJ1-5
CDR3nt: TGTGCCAGCAGCCGAGACGGTCTCAATCAGCCCCAGCATTTT
CDR3aa: CASSRDGLNQPQHF

v_gene: TRBV4-1
abundance: NA
d_gene: TRBD1
j_gene: TRBJ1-6
CDR3nt: TGCGCCAGCAGCCAACAGGGGGCAGGTAATTCACCCCTCCACTTT
CDR3aa: CASSQQGAGNSPLHF

v_gene: TRBV7-2
abundance: NA
d_gene: NA
j_gene: TRBJ2-3
CDR3nt: TGTGCCAGCAGCCAACAGCATGTTTCAACAGCGAAGGCGCAGTATTTT
CDR3aa: CASSQQHVSTAKAQYF

v_gene: TRBV7-8
abundance: NA
d_gene: TRBD2
j_gene: TRBJ2-2
CDR3nt: TGTGCCAGCAGCATCCGCCTAGCGGGGGCGCCTCTCACCGGGGAGCTGTTTTTT
CDR3aa: CASSIRLAGAPLTGELFF

v_gene: TRBV5-6
abundance: NA
d_gene: NA
j_gene: TRBJ2-7
CDR3nt: TGTGCCAGCAGCACTGTTAGTCCCTCCTACGAGCAGTACTTC
CDR3aa: CASSTVSPSYEQYF

v_gene: TRBV6-5
abundance: NA
d_gene: NA
j_gene: TRBJ1-2
CDR3nt: TGTGCCAGCAGCCGGACGGGGAACTATGGCTACACCTTC
CDR3aa: CASSRTGNYGYTF

v_gene: TRBV28
abundance: NA
d_gene: TRBD1
j_gene: TRBJ1-3
CDR3nt: TGTGCCGGCAAAACAGGGGGGGGAAACACCATATATTTT
CDR3aa: CAGKTGGGNTIYF

v_gene: TRBV30
abundance: NA
d_gene: TRBD2
j_gene: TRBJ2-1
CDR3nt: TGTGCCTGGAGTGTAGCGGGGGGGGAGCAGTTCTTC
CDR3aa: CAWSVAGGEQFF

v_gene: TRBV18
abundance: NA
d_gene: TRBD1
j_gene: TRBJ1-1
CDR3nt: TGTGCCAGCTCAGGACAGGTCAACACTGAAGCTTTCTTT
CDR3aa: CASSGQVNTEAFF

v_gene: TRBV4-1
abundance: few
d_gene: NA
j_gene: TRBJ2-7
CDR3nt: TGCGCCAGCAGCCAGGGGGACTTGTCGCTCGACGAGCAGTACTTC
CDR3aa: CASSQGDLSLDEQYF

v_gene: TRBV11-2
abundance: NA
d_gene: NA
j_gene: TRBJ2-7
CDR3nt: TGTGCCAGCAGCTATGCAGGTTATGCCTACGAGCAGTACTTC
CDR3aa: CASSYAGYAYEQYF

v_gene: TRBV18
abundance: few
d_gene: NA
j_gene: TRBJ2-3
CDR3nt: TGTGCCAGCTCACCATTGTACCCAGAACGGGACTCTAGCACAGATACGCAGTATTTT
CDR3aa: CASSPLYPERDSSTDTQYF

v_gene: TRBV5-1
abundance: once
d_gene: NA
j_gene: TRBJ1-4
CDR3nt: TGCGCCAGCAGCTTTGGGGGGCTAGCTGAAAAACTGTTTTTT
CDR3aa: CASSFGGLAEKLFF

v_gene: TRBV7-8
abundance: NA
d_gene: TRBD1
j_gene: TRBJ2-7
CDR3nt: TGTGCCAGCACGAGGACAGGGGGCGGATACGAGCAGTACTTC
CDR3aa: CASTRTGGGYEQYF

v_gene: TRBV5-1
abundance: NA
d_gene: TRBD1
j_gene: TRBJ2-7
CDR3nt: TGCGCCAGCAGAGGGACAGGGACCTACGAGCAGTACTTC
CDR3aa: CASRGTGTYEQYF

v_gene: TRBV6-6
abundance: NA
d_gene: NA
j_gene: TRBJ2-3
CDR3nt: TGTGCCAGCAGGACTGGGGGAAGTGCAGATACGCAGTATTTT
CDR3aa: CASRTGGSADTQYF

v_gene: TRBV11-2
abundance: NA
d_gene: NA
j_gene: TRBJ2-6
CDR3nt: TGTGCCAGCAGCTTAGGGGAGACCTCTGGGGCCAACGTCCTGACTTTC
CDR3aa: CASSLGETSGANVLTF

v_gene: TRBV2
abundance: NA
d_gene: NA
j_gene: TRBJ2-1
CDR3nt: TGTGCCAGCAGAGTCTATGAGCAGTTCTTC
CDR3aa: CASRVYEQFF

v_gene: TRBV7-8
abundance: NA
d_gene: NA
j_gene: TRBJ2-1
CDR3nt: TGTGCCAGCAGCTCCCCCGGGACTGCGAAGCCCTACAATGAGCAGTTCTTC
CDR3aa: CASSSPGTAKPYNEQFF

v_gene: TRBV25-1
abundance: NA
d_gene: NA
j_gene: TRBJ2-1
CDR3nt: TGTGCCAGCAGTGAAACGTTGCGCGGGAAGAGCTCCTACAATGAGCAGTTCTTC
CDR3aa: CASSETLRGKSSYNEQFF

v_gene: TRBV18
abundance: NA
d_gene: NA
j_gene: TRBJ1-6
CDR3nt: TGTGCCAGCTCACCGTCGGACGGACTTAATTCACCCCTCCACTTT
CDR3aa: CASSPSDGLNSPLHF

v_gene: TRBV5-6
abundance: NA
d_gene: NA
j_gene: TRBJ2-7
CDR3nt: TGTGCCAGCAGCTTGGAGTGGGGGCGCGGAGGCTACGAGCAGTACTTC
CDR3aa: CASSLEWGRGGYEQYF

v_gene: TRBV18
abundance: once
d_gene: TRBD2
j_gene: TRBJ2-1
CDR3nt: TGTGCCAGCTCACCGTCTAGCGGGACCTACAATGAGCAGTTCTTC
CDR3aa: CASSPSSGTYNEQFF

v_gene: TRBV7-2
abundance: NA
d_gene: NA
j_gene: TRBJ1-5
CDR3nt: TGTGCCAGCAGCTTAGAAAGGGGCCGGGGTCAGCCCCAGCATTTT
CDR3aa: CASSLERGRGQPQHF

v_gene: TRBV7-8
abundance: NA
d_gene: NA
j_gene: TRBJ1-6
CDR3nt: TGTGCCAGCAGCTTAGGACGGTGGGAGGCGCGGAATTCACCCCTCCACTTT
CDR3aa: CASSLGRWEARNSPLHF

v_gene: TRBV6-5
abundance: NA
d_gene: TRBD2
j_gene: TRBJ2-1
CDR3nt: TGTGCCAGCAGTCCGGGACTAGCGGGAGTGGAGCAGTTCTTC
CDR3aa: CASSPGLAGVEQFF

v_gene: TRBV6-1
abundance: NA
d_gene: NA
j_gene: TRBJ2-3
CDR3nt: TGTGCCAGCAGTGAAGGGGGGCTGGGCACAGATACGCAGTATTTT
CDR3aa: CASSEGGLGTDTQYF

v_gene: TRBV5-4
abundance: NA
d_gene: TRBD2
j_gene: TRBJ2-3
CDR3nt: TGTGCCAGCAGCTCCCGTGTAGCGGGGGGATCAGATACGCAGTATTTT
CDR3aa: CASSSRVAGGSDTQYF

v_gene: TRBV6-6
abundance: NA
d_gene: TRBD1
j_gene: TRBJ2-1
CDR3nt: TGTGCCAGCAGCACGGGACAGGGATCCTACAATGAGCAGTTCTTC
CDR3aa: CASSTGQGSYNEQFF

v_gene: TRBV28
abundance: NA
d_gene: TRBD2
j_gene: TRBJ2-2
CDR3nt: TGTGCCAGCAGCAACCGGGGGGTGCGGCTGTTTTTT
CDR3aa: CASSNRGVRLFF

v_gene: TRBV9
abundance: NA
d_gene: TRBD2
j_gene: TRBJ2-2
CDR3nt: TGTGCCAGCAGCCCGCGGACTAGCGGGAGCGGCACCGGGGAGCTGTTTTTT
CDR3aa: CASSPRTSGSGTGELFF

v_gene: TRBV11-2
abundance: NA
d_gene: TRBD2
j_gene: TRBJ2-1
CDR3nt: TGTGCCAGCAGCTTTGGTGGCGGGAGACACAATGAGCAGTTCTTC
CDR3aa: CASSFGGGRHNEQFF

v_gene: TRBV29-1
abundance: NA
d_gene: NA
j_gene: TRBJ2-1
CDR3nt: TGCAGCGTTTTGCGGGGCTACAATGAGCAGTTCTTC
CDR3aa: CSVLRGYNEQFF